This record concerns one TCR beta chain sequence. Those enrolled in Seattle joined during active infection and were followed longitudinally afterward. As originally analysed: How many nucleated cells were present was estimated from reference gene primer amplification. Measured with immunoSEQ multiplex PCR; TCRdb has only the in-frame clones, and not every one. That table gives V, J and clone size, and the DNA gave D and trimming. This sample has about 390,000 clones, with around 87% found just once. This sample was included in a study of blood T cell repertoires in COVID-19. Whole-study context: Whether acute or convalescent, the COVID-19 samples came from the United States, Italy and Spain.

The CDR3 sequence is 13 residues long. Per the germline V gene, CDR1 is MDHEN and CDR2 is SYDVKM. The ends were cut back, 8 bases at V and 2 bases at J, with 12 bases in the middle. This clonotype was obtained from a woman aged 55-70 years with COVID-19, enrolled during active disease. The sample taken for sequencing was peripheral blood. The J gene is TRBJ2-5, the V gene TRBV28; no clear D gene. The CDR3: CASARRIQETQYF. The CDR3, as DNA: TGTGCCAGCGCTAGGCGGATACAAGAGACCCAGTACTTC.